The present T cell receptor beta chain was sequenced within a study of CD8+CD57+ T cells in acquired aplastic anemia. Study overall: Mean yield of DNA from sorted CD4+ and CD8+ cells was approximately 3 ug. The study's findings and limits: With respect to CD8+ Simpson's diversity, patients and controls did not differ significantly. The same twenty-nine CD8+ CDR3 sequences occurred in patients and in controls.

Flow cytometry had shown expanded CD8+CD57+ cells in the patients chosen for sequencing. Severe acquired aplastic anemia was present in every patient. Investigators profiled TCR beta VDJ and CDR3 from genomic DNA template. TCRdb passed the reads through MiXCR, listing each CDR3 protein once. The table includes roughly 280,000 distinct CDR3 sequences, roughly 61% detected once. Turning to this clonotype: Its target is not known.

Sequenced input: sorted CD4+, CD8+, or CD8+CD57+ T cells (not recorded which) from PBMCs. The TCR comes from a human donor with aplastic anemia.

CDR3 protein: CASSPAPGSGNTEAFF. The CDR3 nucleotides read TGCGCCAGCAGCCCGGCCCCAGGGTCGGGGAACACTGAAGCTTTCTTT. The rearrangement joins TRBV5-1 to TRBJ1-1; TRBD1 might be the D (5 bases). CDR3 length: 16 residues. V lost 4 bases to trimming and J lost 1 base, with 17 bases between them. The germline gives CDR1 SGHRS, CDR2 YFSETQ.